This T cell receptor (beta chain) was captured by sequencing in a study of blood T cell repertoires in COVID-19. Study summary: PBMCs, B-cell-depleted T cells, or T cells provided the cDNA or gDNA that made up the material.

The protocol was immunoSEQ multiplex PCR, while the TCRdb copy is restricted to in-frame clones and leaves out a portion. Among under 200,000 clones listed, 90% were seen once. The V end was cut by 3 bases, the J end by 5 bases, with 5 bases between. CDR3 size: 11 residues. The germline V gene has CDR1 SGHAT and CDR2 FQNNGV. Material for sequencing was peripheral blood. The sequence was obtained from a man aged 45-65 years with acute or convalescent COVID-19. The J gene is TRBJ2-7, the V gene TRBV11-2; tentatively, D is TRBD1 (5 bases). CDR3 sequence reads: CASSFRDEQYF. DNA of the CDR3: TGTGCCAGCAGCTTCAGGGACGAGCAGTACTTC.